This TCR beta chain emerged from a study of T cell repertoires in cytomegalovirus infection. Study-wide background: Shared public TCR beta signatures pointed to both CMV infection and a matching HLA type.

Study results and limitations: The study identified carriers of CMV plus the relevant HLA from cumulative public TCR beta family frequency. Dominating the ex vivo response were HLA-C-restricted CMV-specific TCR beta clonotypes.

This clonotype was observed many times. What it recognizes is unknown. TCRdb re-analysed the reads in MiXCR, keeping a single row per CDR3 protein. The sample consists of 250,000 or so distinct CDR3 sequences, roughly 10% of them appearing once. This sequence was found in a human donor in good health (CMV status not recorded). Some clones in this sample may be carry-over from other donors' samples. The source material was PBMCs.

DNA of the CDR3: TGTGCCAGCAGCTTGTATGAAGGGTGGGATACGCAGTATTTT. Amino acids: CASSLYEGWDTQYF. The chain combines TRBV5-8 with TRBJ2-3; D not resolved. The germline V gene encodes CDR1 SGHTS and CDR2 YDEGEE. V lost 1 base and J 6 bases, leaving 12 bases between the germline ends. The length of the CDR3 is 14 residues.